This T cell receptor (beta chain) was sequenced in a study of cytomegalovirus exposure and HLA in healthy donors. Findings and limits, study-wide: Earlier analysis found most TCR beta V segments productive about 90% or about 30% of the time. A later analysis found common viral pathogens apparently linked to several of the most significant clusters. A later look showed TCR association rates differing by HLA locus, highest for DRB1 and lowest for HLA-C.

Primers: 60 Vbeta forward and 13 Jbeta reverse. Some clones are missing from TCRdb's copy, which holds only in-frame ones; the method was immunoSEQ multiplex PCR. Among fewer than 250,000 clones listed, 70% to 80% were seen once. Germline-derived CDR1 and CDR2 are SEHNR and FQNEAQ (reference sequence). The CDR3 runs to 15 residues. V gave up 2 bases and J gave up 0 bases, with 8 bases separating them. Donors were ostensibly healthy at sampling, although undocumented immune exposures were probable. Comments on this clone: What it recognizes is unknown.

This TCR was sampled from a woman aged 30 to 39 in good health and CMV-seropositive. Specimen: PBMCs. The chain links TRBV7-9 to TRBJ1-5; D may be TRBD1 (5 bases). The CDR3 reads CASSLPGDSNQPQHF. CDR3 DNA sequence: TGTGCCAGCAGCTTACCGGGGGATAGCAATCAGCCCCAGCATTTT.